The 4 T cell receptor beta chains in this list originate from one sample, sequenced in a study of identical twins. TCRdb used MiXCR to reprocess the 5' RACE reads, holding one entry per CDR3 protein. This sample yields just under 650,000 distinct CDR3 sequences, of which under 8.5% are seen a single time; 1.6% belongs to the top ten. Separately, the same data were catalogued under a study of yellow fever vaccine responses in identical twins.

Sequences were obtained from PBMCs. Source of these receptors: a woman under 30 in good health.

This clonotype was seen a few times. The V and J genes are TRBV4-1 and TRBJ1-4; D not resolved. V gave up 1 base and J gave up 8 bases, with 8 bases separating them. Germline CDR1 reads MGHRA; CDR2 reads YSYEKL. This CDR3 has 13 residues. This CDR3 is CASSQGIREKLFF. The CDR3 DNA sequence: TGCGCCAGCAGCCAAGGGATAAGGGAAAAACTGTTTTTT.

This clonotype was observed a few times. V gene TRBV7-6 combines with J gene TRBJ1-1, with D perhaps matching TRBD1 (6 bases). The CDR3 consists of 14 residues. CDR1 and CDR2 from the germline V gene are SGHVS and FNYEAQ. The germline V and J ends were trimmed by 5 bases and 1 base, with 11 bases remaining between them. In nucleotides, the CDR3 is TGTGCCAGCAGCCGGGGACACCAGAACACTGAAGCTTTCTTT. Its translation is CASSRGHQNTEAFF. Together with reference TRBV7-6 and TRBJ1-1, the CDR3 gives the full variable domain: GAGVSQSPRYKVTKRGQDVALRCDPISGHVSLYWYRQALGQGPEFLTYFNYEAQQDKSGLPNDRFSAERPEGSISTLTIQRTEQRDSAMYRCASSRGHQNTEAFFGQGTRLTVV.

This clonotype was observed at least ten times. The V and J genes are TRBV7-8 and TRBJ1-2; no clear D gene. This CDR3 comprises 17 residues. Trimming removed 1 base at V and 1 base at J, with 16 bases between. Germline V gene sequence: CDR1 SGHVS, CDR2 FQNEAQ. CDR3 residues: CASSLGQRWEDNYGYTF. In DNA form, the CDR3 reads TGTGCCAGCAGCTTAGGCCAGCGGTGGGAGGATAACTATGGCTACACCTTC. The full variable domain, in which reference TRBV7-8 and TRBJ1-2 provide the parts outside the CDR3, is GAGVSQSPRYKVAKRGQDVALRCDPISGHVSLFWYQQALGQGPEFLTYFQNEAQLDKSGLPSDRFFAERPEGSVSTLKIQRTQQEDSAVYLCASSLGQRWEDNYGYTFGSGTRLTVV.

The chain has TRBV29-1 and TRBJ2-1; 8 positions match TRBD1. This CDR3 spans 16 amino acids. From germline, CDR1 is SQVTM and CDR2 ANQGSEA. V lost 6 bases to trimming and J lost 3 bases; unmatched junction nucleotides: 13. CDR3 region: CSVESPRTGFYNEQFF. In DNA form, the CDR3 reads TGCAGCGTGGAAAGCCCCCGGACAGGGTTCTACAATGAGCAGTTCTTC.